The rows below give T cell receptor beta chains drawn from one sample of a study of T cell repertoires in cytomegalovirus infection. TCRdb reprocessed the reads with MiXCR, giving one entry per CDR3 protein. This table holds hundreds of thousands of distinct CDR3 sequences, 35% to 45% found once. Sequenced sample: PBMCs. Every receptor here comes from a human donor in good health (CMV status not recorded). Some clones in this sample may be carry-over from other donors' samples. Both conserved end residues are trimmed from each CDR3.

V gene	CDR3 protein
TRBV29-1	SAGQANYEQY
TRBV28	ASSSLDRPYNEQF
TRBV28	ASRFSDRSTYGYT
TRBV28	ASSFRGEWGEQY
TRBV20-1	SARKGNEKLF
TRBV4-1	ASSQGAWGQPAEKLF
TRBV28	ASSPCIVRVSGNTIY
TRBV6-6	ASTMSGGGRSSSYNSPLH
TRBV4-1	ASSSAGVRVEKLF
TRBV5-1	ASSSKGDEQY
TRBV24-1	ATSREGNPRSNQPQH
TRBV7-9	ASSPDDRGFYNEQF
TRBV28	ASSPSGRSTYEQY
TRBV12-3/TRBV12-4	ASVIAGRLHEQF
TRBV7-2	ASSPRRALSYEQY
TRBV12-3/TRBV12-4	ASSTELDRGEKLF